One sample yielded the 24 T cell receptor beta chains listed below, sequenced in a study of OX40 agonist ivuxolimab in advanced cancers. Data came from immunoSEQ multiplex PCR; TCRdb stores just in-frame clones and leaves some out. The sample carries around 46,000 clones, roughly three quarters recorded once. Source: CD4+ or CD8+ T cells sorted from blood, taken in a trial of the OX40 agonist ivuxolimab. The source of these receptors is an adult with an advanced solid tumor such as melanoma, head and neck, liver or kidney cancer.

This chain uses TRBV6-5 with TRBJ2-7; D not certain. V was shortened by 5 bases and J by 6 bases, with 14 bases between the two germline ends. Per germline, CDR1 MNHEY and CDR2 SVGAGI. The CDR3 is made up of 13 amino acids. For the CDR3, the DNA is TGTGCCAGCAGTAAAACACCCAGGAGCGAGCAGTACTTC. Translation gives CASSKTPRSEQYF.

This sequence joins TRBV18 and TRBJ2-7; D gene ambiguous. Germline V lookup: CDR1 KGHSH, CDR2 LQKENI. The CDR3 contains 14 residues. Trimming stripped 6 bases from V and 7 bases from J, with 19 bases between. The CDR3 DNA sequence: TGTGCCAGCTCTCAAGGAGAAGTGGGTGTAGAGCAGTACTTC. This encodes CASSQGEVGVEQYF.

The CDR3 reads CASSIQRNEKLFF. CDR3 DNA: TGTGCCAGCTCCATCCAGAGGAATGAAAAACTGTTTTTT. V and J are TRBV18 and TRBJ1-4; unclear D gene. CDR1 is KGHSH, CDR2 LQKENI, per germline. Trimming took off 6 bases at V and 5 bases at J, with 10 bases between the two ends. The CDR3 is 13 amino acids.

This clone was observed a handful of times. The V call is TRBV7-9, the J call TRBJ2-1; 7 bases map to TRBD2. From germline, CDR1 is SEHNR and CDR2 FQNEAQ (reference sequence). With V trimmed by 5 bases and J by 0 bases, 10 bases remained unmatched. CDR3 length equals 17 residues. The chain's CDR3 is CASSPLAREGSYNEQFF. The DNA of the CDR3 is TGTGCCAGCAGCCCCCTAGCTAGGGAGGGCTCCTACAATGAGCAGTTCTTC.

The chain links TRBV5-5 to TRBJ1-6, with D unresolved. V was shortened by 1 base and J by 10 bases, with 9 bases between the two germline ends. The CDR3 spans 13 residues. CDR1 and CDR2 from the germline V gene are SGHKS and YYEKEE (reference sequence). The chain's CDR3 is CASSLREFSPLHF. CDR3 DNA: TGTGCCAGCAGCTTGAGGGAGTTCTCACCCCTCCACTTT.

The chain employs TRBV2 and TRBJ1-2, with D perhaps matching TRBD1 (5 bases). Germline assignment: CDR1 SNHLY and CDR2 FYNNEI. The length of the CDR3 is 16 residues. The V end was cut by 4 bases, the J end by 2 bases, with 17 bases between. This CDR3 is CASSGGLRASNYGYTF. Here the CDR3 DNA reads TGTGCCAGCAGTGGGGGGTTGCGGGCTTCAAACTATGGCTACACCTTC.

The CDR3, as DNA: TGTGCCAGTACTAGGACCGGCGCTGGGGCCAACGTCCTGACTTTC. This translates into CASTRTGAGANVLTF. The chain links TRBV19 to TRBJ2-6; no definite D call. V lost 7 bases and J 2 bases, leaving 12 bases between the germline ends. CDR1 LNHDA and CDR2 SQIVND come from the germline V gene (reference sequence). This CDR3 region has 15 residues.

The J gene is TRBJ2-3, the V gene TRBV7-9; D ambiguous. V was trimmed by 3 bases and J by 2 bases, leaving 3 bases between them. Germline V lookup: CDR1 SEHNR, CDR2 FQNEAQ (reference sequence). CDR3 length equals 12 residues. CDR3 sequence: CASSLSTDTQYF. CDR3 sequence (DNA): TGTGCCAGCAGCTTGTCCACAGATACGCAGTATTTT.

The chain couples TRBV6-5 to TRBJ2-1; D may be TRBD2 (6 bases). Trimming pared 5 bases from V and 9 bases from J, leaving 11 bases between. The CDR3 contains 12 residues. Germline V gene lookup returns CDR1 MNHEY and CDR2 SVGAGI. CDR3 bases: TGTGCCAGCAGTCGGACCGGGGGTGAGCAGTTCTTC. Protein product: CASSRTGGEQFF.

This CDR3 reads CASIQRDSYEQYF. For the CDR3, the DNA is TGTGCCAGCATCCAGCGGGATTCCTACGAGCAGTACTTC. V gene TRBV6-1 combines with J gene TRBJ2-7; 7 bases fit TRBD2. Trimming took 7 bases from V and 1 from J; bases not matched to a gene: 4. The CDR3 sequence is 13 residues long. Per germline, CDR1 MNHNS and CDR2 SASEGT.

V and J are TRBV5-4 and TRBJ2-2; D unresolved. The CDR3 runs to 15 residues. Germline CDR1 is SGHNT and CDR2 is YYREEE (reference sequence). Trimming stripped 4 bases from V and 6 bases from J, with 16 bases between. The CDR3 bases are TGTGCCAGCAGCCAAGCCGACCAAGGTGCCGGGGAGCTGTTTTTT. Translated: CASSQADQGAGELFF. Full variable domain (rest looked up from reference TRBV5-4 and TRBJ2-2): ETGVTQSPTHLIKTRGQQVTLRCSSQSGHNTVSWYQQALGQGPQFIFQYYREEENGRGNFPPRFSGLQFPNYSSELNVNALELDDSALYLCASSQADQGAGELFFGEGSRLTVL.

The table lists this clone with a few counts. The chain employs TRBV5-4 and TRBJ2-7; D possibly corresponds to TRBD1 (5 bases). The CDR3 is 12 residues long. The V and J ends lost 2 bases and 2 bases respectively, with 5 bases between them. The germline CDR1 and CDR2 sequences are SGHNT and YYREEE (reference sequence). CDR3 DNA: TGTGCCAGCAGCTTACAGGCCTACGAGCAGTACTTC. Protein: CASSLQAYEQYF.

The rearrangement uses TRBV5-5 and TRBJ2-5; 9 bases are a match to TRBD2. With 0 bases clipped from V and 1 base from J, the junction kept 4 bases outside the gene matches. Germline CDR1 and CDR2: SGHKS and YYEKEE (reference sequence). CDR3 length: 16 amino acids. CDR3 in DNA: TGTGCCAGCAGCTTGGGCGGGGGGGCGGCCCAAGAGACCCAGTACTTC. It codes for CASSLGGGAAQETQYF.

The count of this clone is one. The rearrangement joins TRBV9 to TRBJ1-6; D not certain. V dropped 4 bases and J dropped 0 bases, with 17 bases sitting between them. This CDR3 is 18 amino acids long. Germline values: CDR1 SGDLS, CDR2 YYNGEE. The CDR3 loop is CASSSEALRSSYNSPLHF. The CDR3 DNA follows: TGTGCCAGCAGCTCTGAGGCCTTAAGGAGCTCCTATAATTCACCCCTCCACTTT. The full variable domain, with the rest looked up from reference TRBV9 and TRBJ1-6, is DSGVTQTPKHLITATGQRVTLRCSPRSGDLSVYWYQQSLDQGLQFLIQYYNGEERAKGNILERFSAQQFPDLHSELNLSSLELGDSALYFCASSSEALRSSYNSPLHFGNGTRLTVT.

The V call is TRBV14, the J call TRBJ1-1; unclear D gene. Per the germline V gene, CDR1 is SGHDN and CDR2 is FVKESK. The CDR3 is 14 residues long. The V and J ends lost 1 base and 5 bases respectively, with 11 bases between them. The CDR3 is CASSQVLALTEAFF. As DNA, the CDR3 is TGTGCCAGCAGCCAAGTCCTTGCTCTGACTGAAGCTTTCTTT.

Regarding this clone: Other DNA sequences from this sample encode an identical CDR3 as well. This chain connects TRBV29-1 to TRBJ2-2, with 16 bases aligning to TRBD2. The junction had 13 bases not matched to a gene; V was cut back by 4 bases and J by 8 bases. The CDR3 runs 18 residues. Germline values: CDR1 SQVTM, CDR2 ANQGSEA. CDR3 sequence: CSVVGTSGRVRSTGELFF. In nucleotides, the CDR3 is TGCAGCGTTGTGGGGACTAGCGGGAGGGTTCGTTCCACTGGGGAGCTGTTTTTT.

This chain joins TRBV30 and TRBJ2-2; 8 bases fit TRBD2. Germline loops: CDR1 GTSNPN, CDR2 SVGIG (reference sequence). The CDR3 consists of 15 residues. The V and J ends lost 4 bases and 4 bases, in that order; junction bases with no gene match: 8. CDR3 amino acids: CAWIGTRGITGELFF. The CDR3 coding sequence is TGTGCCTGGATTGGGACTAGGGGAATCACCGGGGAGCTGTTTTTT.

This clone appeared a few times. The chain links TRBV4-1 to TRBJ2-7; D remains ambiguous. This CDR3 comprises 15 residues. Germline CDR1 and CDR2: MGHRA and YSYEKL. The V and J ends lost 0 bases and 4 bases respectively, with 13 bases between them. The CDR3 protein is CASSQDLVWKYEQYF. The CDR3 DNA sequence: TGCGCCAGCAGCCAAGATCTGGTTTGGAAGTACGAGCAGTACTTC.

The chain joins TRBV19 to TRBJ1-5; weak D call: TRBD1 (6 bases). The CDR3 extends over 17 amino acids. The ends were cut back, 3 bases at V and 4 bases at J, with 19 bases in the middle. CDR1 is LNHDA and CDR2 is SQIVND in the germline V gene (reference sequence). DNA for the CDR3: TGTGCCAGTAGTATTGCCCTATGGACAGCGGATAATCAGCCCCAGCATTTT. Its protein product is CASSIALWTADNQPQHF.

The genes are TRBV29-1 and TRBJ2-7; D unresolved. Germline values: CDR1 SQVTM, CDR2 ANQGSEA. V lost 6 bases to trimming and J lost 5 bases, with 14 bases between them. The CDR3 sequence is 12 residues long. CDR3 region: CSVAPIEHEQYF. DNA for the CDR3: TGCAGCGTAGCTCCCATTGAACACGAGCAGTACTTC.

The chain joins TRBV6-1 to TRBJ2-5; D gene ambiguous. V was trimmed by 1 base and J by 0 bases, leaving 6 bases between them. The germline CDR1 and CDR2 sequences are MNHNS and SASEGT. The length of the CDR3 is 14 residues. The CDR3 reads CASSEGWNQETQYF. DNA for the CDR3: TGTGCCAGCAGTGAAGGGTGGAACCAAGAGACCCAGTACTTC.

CDR3 loop: CAISESVATNEKLFF. CDR3 DNA sequence: TGTGCCATCAGTGAGTCGGTTGCAACTAATGAAAAACTGTTTTTT. The chain employs TRBV10-3 and TRBJ1-4; no reliable D call. V was pared by 0 bases and J by 0 bases, with 5 bases between. CDR3 length: 15 amino acids. Germline values: CDR1 ENHRY, CDR2 SYGVKD.

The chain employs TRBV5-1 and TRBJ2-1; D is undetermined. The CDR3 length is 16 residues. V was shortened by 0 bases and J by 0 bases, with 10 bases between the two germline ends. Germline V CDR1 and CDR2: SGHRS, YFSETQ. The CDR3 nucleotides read TGCGCCAGCAGCTTGGGGGGTGGAAGCTCCTACAATGAGCAGTTCTTC. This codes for CASSLGGGSSYNEQFF.

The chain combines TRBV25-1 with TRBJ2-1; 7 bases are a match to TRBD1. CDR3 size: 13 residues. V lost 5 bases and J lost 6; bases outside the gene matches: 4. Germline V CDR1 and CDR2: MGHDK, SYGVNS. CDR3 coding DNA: TGTGCCAGCAGTCCCCCAGGGGGCAATGAGCAGTTCTTC. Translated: CASSPPGGNEQFF.